Sequencing of this T cell receptor (beta chain) was carried out in a study of T-cell reconstitution after alpha-beta-depleted transplantation in children. General study results and limits: The study traced high day-60 TCRbeta diversity in some patients to surviving recipient T cells and thymic progenitors.

V was cut by 0 bases and J by 1 base, with 10 bases left in between. In germline, CDR1 is SGHKS, CDR2 YYEKEE (reference sequence). The CDR3 covers 15 residues. This clonotype was recorded at least ten times. What it recognizes is unknown. The TCRbeta library was prepared with unique molecular identifiers. Each CDR3 protein is one row after TCRdb ran MiXCR on the PCR reads. The sample yields 610,000 or so distinct CDR3 sequences, 25% to 30% seen once. The TCR comes from a boy under two years old with Wiskott-Aldrich syndrome, due to receive a stem cell transplant. Sequenced here: PBMCs, sampled before TCRalphabeta/CD19-depleted stem cell transplant. The rearrangement links TRBV5-5 to TRBJ1-1, with D maybe TRBD1 (6 bases). The CDR3 DNA is TGTGCCAGCAGCTTGGCCGGGGGCTCGAACACTGAAGCTTTCTTT. Translating it yields CASSLAGGSNTEAFF.